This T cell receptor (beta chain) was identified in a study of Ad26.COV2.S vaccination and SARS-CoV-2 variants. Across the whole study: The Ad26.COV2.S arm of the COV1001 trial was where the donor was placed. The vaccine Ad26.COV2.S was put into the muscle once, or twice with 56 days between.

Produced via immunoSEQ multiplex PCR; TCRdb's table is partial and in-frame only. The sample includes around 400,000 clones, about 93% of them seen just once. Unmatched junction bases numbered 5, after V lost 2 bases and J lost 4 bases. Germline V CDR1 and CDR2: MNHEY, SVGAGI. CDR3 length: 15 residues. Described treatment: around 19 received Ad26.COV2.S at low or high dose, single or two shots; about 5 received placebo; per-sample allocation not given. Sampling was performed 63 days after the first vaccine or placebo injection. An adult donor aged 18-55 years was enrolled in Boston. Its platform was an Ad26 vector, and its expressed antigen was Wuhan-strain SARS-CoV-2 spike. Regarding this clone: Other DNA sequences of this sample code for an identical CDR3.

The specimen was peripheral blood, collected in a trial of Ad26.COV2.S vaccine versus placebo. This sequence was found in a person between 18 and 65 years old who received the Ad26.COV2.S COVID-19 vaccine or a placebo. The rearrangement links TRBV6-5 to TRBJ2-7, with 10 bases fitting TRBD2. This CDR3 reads CASSYRTSGSYEQYF. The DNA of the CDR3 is TGTGCCAGCAGTTACCGGACTAGCGGAAGTTACGAGCAGTACTTC.